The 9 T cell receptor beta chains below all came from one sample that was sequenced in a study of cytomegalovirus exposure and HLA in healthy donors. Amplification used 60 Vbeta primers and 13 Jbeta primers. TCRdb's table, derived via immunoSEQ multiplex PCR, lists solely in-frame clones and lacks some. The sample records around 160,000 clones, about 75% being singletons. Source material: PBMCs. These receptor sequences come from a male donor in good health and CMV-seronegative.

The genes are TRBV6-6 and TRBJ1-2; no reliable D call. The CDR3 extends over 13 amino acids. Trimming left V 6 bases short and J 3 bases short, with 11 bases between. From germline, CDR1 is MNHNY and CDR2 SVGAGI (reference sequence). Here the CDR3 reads CASRRRIDYGYTF. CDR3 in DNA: TGTGCCAGCAGGCGGCGGATAGACTATGGCTACACCTTC.

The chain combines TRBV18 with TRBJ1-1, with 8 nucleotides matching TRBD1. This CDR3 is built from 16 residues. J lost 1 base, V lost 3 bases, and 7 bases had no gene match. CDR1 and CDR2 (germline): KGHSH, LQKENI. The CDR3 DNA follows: TGTGCCAGCTCACCGTTCACAGGGGGTCAGAACACTGAAGCTTTCTTT. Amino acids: CASSPFTGGQNTEAFF.

In DNA, the CDR3 is TGTGCCAGCAGCTTTGGACAGGGAGCTAACTATGGCTACACCTTC. The encoded protein is CASSFGQGANYGYTF. The V call is TRBV7-9, the J call TRBJ1-2, with 8 nucleotides matching TRBD1. The CDR3 consists of 15 residues. J gave up 0 bases and V 3 bases, and 3 bases lay outside the gene matches. Germline values: CDR1 SEHNR, CDR2 FQNEAQ (reference sequence).

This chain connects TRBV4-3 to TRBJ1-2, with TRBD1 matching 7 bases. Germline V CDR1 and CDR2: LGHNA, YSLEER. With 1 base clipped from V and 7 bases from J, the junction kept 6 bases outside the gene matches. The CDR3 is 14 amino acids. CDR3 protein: CASSQGRTGVGYTF. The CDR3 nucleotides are TGCGCCAGCAGCCAAGGACGAACAGGGGTTGGCTACACCTTC.

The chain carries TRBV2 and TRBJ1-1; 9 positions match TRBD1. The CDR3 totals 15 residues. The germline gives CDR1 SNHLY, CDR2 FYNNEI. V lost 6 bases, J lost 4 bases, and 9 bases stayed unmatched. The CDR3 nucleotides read TGTGCCAGCAGCCGTCCGGGGACAGGGATCACTGAAGCTTTCTTT. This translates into CASSRPGTGITEAFF.

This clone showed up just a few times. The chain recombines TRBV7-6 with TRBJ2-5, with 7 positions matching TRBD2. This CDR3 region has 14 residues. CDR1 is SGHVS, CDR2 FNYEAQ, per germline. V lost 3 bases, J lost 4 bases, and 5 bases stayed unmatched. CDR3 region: CASSLSGEGETQYF. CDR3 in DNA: TGTGCCAGCAGCTTGTCGGGGGAGGGAGAGACCCAGTACTTC. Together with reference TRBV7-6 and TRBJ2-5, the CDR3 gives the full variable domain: GAGVSQSPRYKVTKRGQDVALRCDPISGHVSLYWYRQALGQGPEFLTYFNYEAQQDKSGLPNDRFSAERPEGSISTLTIQRTEQRDSAMYRCASSLSGEGETQYFGPGTRLLVL.

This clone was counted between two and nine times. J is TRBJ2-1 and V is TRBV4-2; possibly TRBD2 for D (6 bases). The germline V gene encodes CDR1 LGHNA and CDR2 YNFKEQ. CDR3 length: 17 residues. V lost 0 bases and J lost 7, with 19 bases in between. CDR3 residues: CASSQDGGTFLLNEQFF. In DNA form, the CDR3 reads TGTGCCAGCAGCCAAGATGGTGGGACTTTCCTCCTGAATGAGCAGTTCTTC.

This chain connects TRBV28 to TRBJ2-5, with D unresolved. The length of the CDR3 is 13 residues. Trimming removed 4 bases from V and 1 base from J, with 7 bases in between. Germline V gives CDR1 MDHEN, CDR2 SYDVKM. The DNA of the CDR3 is TGTGCCAGCAGTTCCAGGCCCCAAGAGACCCAGTACTTC. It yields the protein CASSSRPQETQYF.

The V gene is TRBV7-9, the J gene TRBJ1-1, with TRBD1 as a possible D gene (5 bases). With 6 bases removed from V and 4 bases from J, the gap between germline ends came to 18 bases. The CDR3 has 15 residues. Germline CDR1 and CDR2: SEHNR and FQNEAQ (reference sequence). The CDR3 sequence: CASSRHMTEPTEAFF. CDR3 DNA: TGTGCCAGCAGTCGACATATGACAGAACCCACTGAAGCTTTCTTT.